Listed here is a single TCR beta chain. The antigen remains undetermined. The same CDR3 arises from other DNA sequences in this sample as well. CDR1 is SNHLY and CDR2 is FYNNEI in the germline V gene. The CDR3 length is 15 residues. The V and J ends lost 2 bases and 2 bases respectively, with 10 bases between them. Primers for the PCR totalled 60 Vbeta and 13 Jbeta. The repertoire was sequenced with immunoSEQ multiplex PCR; TCRdb's copy has only in-frame clones and lacks some. This table holds some 140,000 clones, around 80% found once. This sample was taken from a study of cytomegalovirus exposure and HLA in healthy donors. Study-wide background: Among the roughly 400 donors who were genotyped, roughly 85% fell in the genetic ancestry cluster that is associated with self-reported Caucasian donors. The study, taken as a whole, reports: Earlier findings revealed that most TCR beta V segments proved productive either about 90% or about 30% of the time.

Healthy bone marrow donors formed the donor group. Sequencing was performed on PBMCs. The V call is TRBV2, the J call TRBJ1-5; D possibly corresponds to TRBD1 (5 bases). The TCR comes from a man aged 30-40 years in good health and CMV-seropositive. As DNA, the CDR3 is TGTGCCAGCAGTGAATACGGGGGTGGCAATCAGCCCCAGCATTTT. It yields the protein CASSEYGGGNQPQHF.